These 5 T cell receptor beta chains came from one sample sequenced in a study of T cell changes during pregnancy in multiple sclerosis. Produced via immunoSEQ multiplex PCR; TCRdb's table is partial and in-frame only. The sample lists about 110,000 clones, about 90% occurring once. The sample consisted of peripheral blood, taken before pregnancy. The receptors derive from a female donor with multiple sclerosis, enrolled in a pregnancy study.

The chain links TRBV5-1 to TRBJ1-5, with D perhaps matching TRBD1 (5 bases). The CDR3 has 14 residues. Germline V gene lookup returns CDR1 SGHRS and CDR2 YFSETQ. The V and J ends lost 0 bases and 6 bases respectively, with 10 bases between them. The CDR3 coding sequence is TGCGCCAGCAGCTTGGAGGGGCGAGGTCAGCCCCAGCATTTT. Amino acids: CASSLEGRGQPQHF.

The chain links TRBV5-6 to TRBJ2-3; D possibly corresponds to TRBD2 (5 bases). Germline V gives CDR1 SGHDT, CDR2 YYEEEE. CDR3 length: 16 residues. V dropped 4 bases and J dropped 2 bases, with 17 bases sitting between them. This CDR3 is CASSPGRRKATDTQYF. In DNA, the CDR3 is TGTGCCAGCAGCCCCGGCAGGAGGAAAGCCACAGATACGCAGTATTTT.

The J gene is TRBJ2-7, the V gene TRBV6-5; D might be TRBD1 (6 bases). Germline V gene sequence: CDR1 MNHEY, CDR2 SVGAGI. The CDR3 runs to 12 residues. Trimming cost V 2 bases and J 4 bases, with 6 bases left between them. The CDR3 sequence is CASSYDRYEQYF. The CDR3 DNA reads as TGTGCCAGCAGTTACGACAGGTACGAGCAGTACTTC.

As to this clone: Other DNA variants within this sample encode the same CDR3. The genes are TRBV27 and TRBJ2-7, with D tentatively TRBD1 (6 bases). The CDR3 covers 12 residues. The V gene's germline CDR1 is MNHEY and CDR2 SMNVEV (reference sequence). V lost 5 bases to trimming and J lost 4 bases, with 9 bases between them. The DNA for the CDR3 is TGTGCCAGCAGTATAACAGGGTACGAGCAGTACTTC. It yields the protein CASSITGYEQYF.

This chain's CDR3 is CSVALGLGHTDTQYF. The CDR3 nucleotides are TGCAGCGTCGCCCTGGGGCTGGGACACACAGATACGCAGTATTTT. The V and J genes are TRBV29-1 and TRBJ2-3, with D possibly being TRBD1 (6 bases). V was trimmed by 6 bases and J by 2 bases, leaving 18 bases between them. This CDR3 has 15 amino acids. Germline V gene sequence: CDR1 SQVTM, CDR2 ANQGSEA.